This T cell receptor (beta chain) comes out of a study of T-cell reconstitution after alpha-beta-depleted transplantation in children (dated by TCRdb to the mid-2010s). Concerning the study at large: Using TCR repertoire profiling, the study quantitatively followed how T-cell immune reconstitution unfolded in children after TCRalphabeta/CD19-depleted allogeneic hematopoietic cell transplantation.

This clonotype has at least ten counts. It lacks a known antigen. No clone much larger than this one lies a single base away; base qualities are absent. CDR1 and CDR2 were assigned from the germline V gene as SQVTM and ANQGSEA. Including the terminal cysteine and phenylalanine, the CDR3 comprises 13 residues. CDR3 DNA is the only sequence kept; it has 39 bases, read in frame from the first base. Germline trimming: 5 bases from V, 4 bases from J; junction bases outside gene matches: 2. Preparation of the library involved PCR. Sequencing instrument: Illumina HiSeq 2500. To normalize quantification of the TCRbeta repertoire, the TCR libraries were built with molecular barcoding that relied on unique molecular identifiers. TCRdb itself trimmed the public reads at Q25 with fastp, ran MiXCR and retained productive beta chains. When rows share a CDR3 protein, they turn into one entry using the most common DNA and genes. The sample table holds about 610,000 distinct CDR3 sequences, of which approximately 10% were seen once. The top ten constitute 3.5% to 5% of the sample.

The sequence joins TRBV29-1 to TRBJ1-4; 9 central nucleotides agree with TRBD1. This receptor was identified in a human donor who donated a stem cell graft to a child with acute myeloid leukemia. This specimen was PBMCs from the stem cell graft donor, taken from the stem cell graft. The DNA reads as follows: TGCAGCGTTCGACAGGGGGTTAATGAAAAACTGTTTTTT. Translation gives CSVRQGVNEKLFF.